This entry is about one T cell receptor beta chain. This sample was included in a study of blood T cell repertoires in COVID-19. Libraries were prepared by immunoSEQ multiplex PCR; TCRdb keeps only in-frame clonotypes and omits some of them. The table lists 150,000 to 200,000 clones, around 90% of them singletons. V shed 3 bases, J shed 1 base, and the junction held 5 bases outside the gene matches. Germline V gene data show CDR1 as SGDLS and CDR2 as YYNGEE. The CDR3 loop spans 15 amino acids. The chain joins TRBV9 to TRBJ1-1, with 8 nucleotides matching TRBD1. The receptor comes from a human donor in a cohort sampled during active COVID-19. Input material: peripheral blood. The CDR3 loop is CASSAWDRTNTEAFF. The DNA of the CDR3 is TGTGCCAGCAGCGCATGGGACAGGACGAACACTGAAGCTTTCTTT. Supplemented by reference TRBV9 and TRBJ1-1, the full variable domain reads DSGVTQTPKHLITATGQRVTLRCSPRSGDLSVYWYQQSLDQGLQFLIQYYNGEERAKGNILERFSAQQFPDLHSELNLSSLELGDSALYFCASSAWDRTNTEAFFGQGTRLTVV.